The T cell receptor beta chain described here comes from a study of T-cell reconstitution after alpha-beta-depleted transplantation in children. Whole-study findings and limits: When one year had passed after transplant, most T-cell counts and diversity came from newly produced T cells.

TCRbeta library preparation incorporated unique molecular identifiers. TCRdb called the PCR reads again in MiXCR, with one record for every CDR3 protein. Of about 870,000 distinct CDR3 sequences listed, around 17% were seen once; the top ten hold approximately 5%. This clonotype was counted only a few times. Its cognate antigen is unknown. This CDR3 comprises 15 residues. The germline gives CDR1 SGHRS, CDR2 YFSETQ. V was clipped by 1 base and J by 4 bases, with 13 bases between them. The clonotype comes from a male patient younger than 18 who had a stem cell transplant for acute lymphoblastic leukemia, so the T cells may come from the graft donor. The input for sequencing was PBMCs, mostly from graft donor cells, taken 360 days after TCRalphabeta/CD19-depleted stem cell transplant. The rearrangement uses TRBV5-1 and TRBJ2-3; the D gene is possibly TRBD1 (8 bases). The CDR3 coding sequence is TGCGCCAGCAGCTTGCAGGGGGCGGGGGCAGATACGCAGTATTTT. Translated, it gives CASSLQGAGADTQYF.